The rows below give T cell receptor beta chains drawn from one sample of a study of blood T cell repertoires in COVID-19. Using immunoSEQ multiplex PCR, the repertoire was profiled, and TCRdb retains in-frame clones only, with some absent. The sample records about 240,000 clones, around 83% being singletons. Input material: peripheral blood. The receptors originated from a woman between 18 and 29 years old with acute or convalescent COVID-19. CDR3s include the opening cysteine and the closing phenylalanine or tryptophan. Each record gives: CDR3 protein, CDR3 DNA, J gene, V gene, D gene, clone size. The D gene is left open where the match is weak. Size tells how often a clone was seen (once, few, many) or the class of an expanded clone, and some rows leave it out.

CDR3 protein: CASTAPDSPSNEKLFF; CDR3 DNA: TGTGCCAGCACGGCCCCGGACAGCCCGTCTAATGAAAAACTGTTTTTT; J gene: TRBJ1-4; V gene: TRBV7-6; D gene: NA; clone size: NA
CDR3 protein: CASRPLAGGWNEQFF; CDR3 DNA: TGTGCCAGCAGACCTCTAGCGGGAGGGTGGAATGAGCAGTTCTTC; J gene: TRBJ2-1; V gene: TRBV28; D gene: TRBD2; clone size: NA
CDR3 protein: CASMADTGIYNEQFF; CDR3 DNA: TGTGCCAGTATGGCGGACACCGGAATTTACAATGAGCAGTTCTTC; J gene: TRBJ2-1; V gene: TRBV19; D gene: NA; clone size: NA
CDR3 protein: CASSADRDREAYEQYF; CDR3 DNA: TGCGCCAGCAGCGCTGACCGGGACAGGGAGGCCTACGAGCAGTACTTC; J gene: TRBJ2-7; V gene: TRBV5-1; D gene: TRBD1; clone size: NA
CDR3 protein: CASSTSWDRSYEQYF; CDR3 DNA: TGTGCCAGTAGTACCAGCTGGGACAGGTCCTACGAGCAGTACTTC; J gene: TRBJ2-7; V gene: TRBV19; D gene: TRBD1; clone size: NA
CDR3 protein: CASSQGPFDRSSRNTIYF; CDR3 DNA: TGTGCCAGCAGCCAAGGCCCATTCGACAGGTCGAGTAGAAACACCATATATTTT; J gene: TRBJ1-3; V gene: TRBV3-1/TRBV3-2; D gene: NA; clone size: NA
CDR3 protein: CASSQVHRASPLHF; CDR3 DNA: TGCGCCAGCAGCCAAGTTCACAGGGCCTCACCCCTCCACTTT; J gene: TRBJ1-6; V gene: TRBV4-3; D gene: NA; clone size: NA
CDR3 protein: CASSVSGSPEQYF; CDR3 DNA: TGTGCCAGCAGCGTTAGCGGGAGCCCCGAGCAGTACTTC; J gene: TRBJ2-7; V gene: TRBV7-2; D gene: TRBD2; clone size: NA
CDR3 protein: CASSLGLLDRETQYF; CDR3 DNA: TGTGCTAGCAGCTTAGGGTTACTAGACCGGGAGACCCAGTACTTC; J gene: TRBJ2-5; V gene: TRBV7-7; D gene: NA; clone size: few
CDR3 protein: CAQPRAGNTEAFF; CDR3 DNA: TGCGCCCAACCGAGAGCAGGGAACACTGAAGCTTTCTTT; J gene: TRBJ1-1; V gene: TRBV23-1; D gene: NA; clone size: few
CDR3 protein: CASGLVKRGLAGRGPLQETQYF; CDR3 DNA: TGTGCTAGTGGTTTGGTTAAAAGGGGACTAGCGGGACGGGGGCCCCTTCAAGAGACCCAGTACTTC; J gene: TRBJ2-5; V gene: TRBV12-5; D gene: TRBD2; clone size: NA
CDR3 protein: CASSYAGQGNVAF; CDR3 DNA: TGTGCCAGCAGTTACGCGGGACAGGGGAATGTAGCCTTC; J gene: TRBJ1-2; V gene: TRBV6-2/TRBV6-3; D gene: TRBD1; clone size: NA
CDR3 protein: CASSYKLADTQYF; CDR3 DNA: TGTGCCAGCAGTTACAAGCTGGCAGATACGCAGTATTTT; J gene: TRBJ2-3; V gene: TRBV6-2/TRBV6-3; D gene: NA; clone size: NA
CDR3 protein: CASSGSGQVQETQYF; CDR3 DNA: TGTGCCAGCAGTGGTTCGGGACAGGTCCAAGAGACCCAGTACTTC; J gene: TRBJ2-5; V gene: TRBV25-1; D gene: TRBD1; clone size: NA
CDR3 protein: CASSWEGVTDTQYF; CDR3 DNA: TGTGCCAGCAGTTGGGAGGGAGTCACAGATACGCAGTATTTT; J gene: TRBJ2-3; V gene: TRBV28; D gene: TRBD2; clone size: NA
CDR3 protein: CASSDPRTSGRVQPGELFF; CDR3 DNA: TGTGCCAGCAGTGACCCCCGGACTAGCGGGAGGGTTCAGCCCGGGGAGCTGTTTTTT; J gene: TRBJ2-2; V gene: TRBV6-1; D gene: TRBD2; clone size: NA
CDR3 protein: CASSIVSGEAGRLNTEAFF; CDR3 DNA: TGTGCCAGTAGTATAGTTTCGGGTGAGGCAGGGCGCTTAAACACTGAAGCTTTCTTT; J gene: TRBJ1-1; V gene: TRBV19; D gene: NA; clone size: NA
CDR3 protein: CSPRGGETDTGELFF; CDR3 DNA: TGCAGCCCCCGAGGGGGGGAGACGGACACCGGGGAGCTGTTTTTT; J gene: TRBJ2-2; V gene: TRBV29-1; D gene: NA; clone size: few
CDR3 protein: CASSYSMGQSYEQYF; CDR3 DNA: TGTGCCAGCAGTTACTCTATGGGACAGAGCTACGAGCAGTACTTC; J gene: TRBJ2-7; V gene: TRBV6-5; D gene: TRBD1; clone size: NA
CDR3 protein: CASSSGRAGTGELFF; CDR3 DNA: TGTGCCAGCAGCTCAGGGAGGGCGGGTACCGGGGAGCTGTTTTTT; J gene: TRBJ2-2; V gene: TRBV11-3; D gene: TRBD2; clone size: NA
CDR3 protein: CASSDWAKNEQYF; CDR3 DNA: TGTGCCAGCAGTGACTGGGCTAAGAACGAGCAGTACTTC; J gene: TRBJ2-7; V gene: TRBV2; D gene: NA; clone size: NA
CDR3 protein: CASSQSTSGPYNEQFF; CDR3 DNA: TGTGCCAGCAGCCAATCGACTAGCGGCCCCTACAATGAGCAGTTCTTC; J gene: TRBJ2-1; V gene: TRBV3-1/TRBV3-2; D gene: TRBD2; clone size: NA
CDR3 protein: CASRGTSGSHEQFF; CDR3 DNA: TGTGCCAGCCGCGGGACTAGCGGGAGTCATGAGCAGTTCTTC; J gene: TRBJ2-1; V gene: TRBV2; D gene: TRBD2; clone size: NA
CDR3 protein: CASSPNFLRTGLNTGELFF; CDR3 DNA: TGCGCCAGCAGCCCAAATTTTCTTCGGACAGGATTGAACACCGGGGAGCTGTTTTTT; J gene: TRBJ2-2; V gene: TRBV23-1; D gene: TRBD1; clone size: NA
CDR3 protein: CASSLVGTGNQPQHF; CDR3 DNA: TGTGCCAGCAGCTTAGTTGGGACAGGGAATCAGCCCCAGCATTTT; J gene: TRBJ1-5; V gene: TRBV7-2; D gene: TRBD1; clone size: NA
CDR3 protein: CASTDRAGQRYGYTF; CDR3 DNA: TGTGCCAGTACCGATCGCGCGGGACAGCGTTATGGCTACACCTTC; J gene: TRBJ1-2; V gene: TRBV19; D gene: TRBD1; clone size: NA
CDR3 protein: CASNLDREKGQPQHF; CDR3 DNA: TGTGCCAGCAATCTGGACAGGGAGAAAGGTCAGCCCCAGCATTTT; J gene: TRBJ1-5; V gene: TRBV28; D gene: TRBD1; clone size: NA
CDR3 protein: CASSPPKGTSGKSEQFF; CDR3 DNA: TGTGCCAGCAGCCCCCCGAAAGGGACTAGCGGGAAGAGTGAGCAGTTCTTC; J gene: TRBJ2-1; V gene: TRBV3-1/TRBV3-2; D gene: TRBD2; clone size: NA
CDR3 protein: CASSLQGRGLADYNEQFF; CDR3 DNA: TGTGCCAGCAGCTTACAGGGCCGGGGCCTAGCGGATTACAATGAGCAGTTCTTC; J gene: TRBJ2-1; V gene: TRBV7-2; D gene: TRBD2; clone size: NA
CDR3 protein: CASSLTPGQGVYEQYF; CDR3 DNA: TGTGCCAGCAGTTTGACGCCGGGACAGGGTGTTTACGAGCAGTACTTC; J gene: TRBJ2-7; V gene: TRBV6-5; D gene: TRBD1; clone size: NA
CDR3 protein: CASSSPPGLAGTSSYEQYF; CDR3 DNA: TGTGCCAGCAGTTCCCCTCCGGGACTAGCGGGAACCAGCTCCTACGAGCAGTACTTC; J gene: TRBJ2-7; V gene: TRBV28; D gene: TRBD2; clone size: NA
CDR3 protein: CASSLAGGGKETQYF; CDR3 DNA: TGCGCCAGCAGCTTGGCGGGAGGGGGCAAGGAGACCCAGTACTTC; J gene: TRBJ2-5; V gene: TRBV5-1; D gene: NA; clone size: NA
CDR3 protein: CASRIQGPTDTQYF; CDR3 DNA: TGTGCCAGCAGAATACAGGGTCCCACAGATACGCAGTATTTT; J gene: TRBJ2-3; V gene: TRBV5-6; D gene: NA; clone size: once
CDR3 protein: CASSIASNTDTQYF; CDR3 DNA: TGTGCCAGTAGTATAGCCTCTAACACAGATACGCAGTATTTT; J gene: TRBJ2-3; V gene: TRBV19; D gene: NA; clone size: NA
CDR3 protein: CASSLQDYGYTF; CDR3 DNA: TGTGCCAGCAGCCTACAGGACTATGGCTACACCTTC; J gene: TRBJ1-2; V gene: TRBV3-1/TRBV3-2; D gene: NA; clone size: NA
CDR3 protein: CASSPPGTGSSETQYF; CDR3 DNA: TGTGCCAGCAGTCCGCCCGGGACAGGGTCGTCGGAGACCCAGTACTTC; J gene: TRBJ2-5; V gene: TRBV28; D gene: TRBD1; clone size: NA
CDR3 protein: CASSEFSGTGGNEQFF; CDR3 DNA: TGTGCCAGCAGTGAATTCTCCGGGACAGGGGGTAATGAGCAGTTCTTC; J gene: TRBJ2-1; V gene: TRBV6-1; D gene: TRBD1; clone size: NA
CDR3 protein: CASSEARGTSGLVTGELFF; CDR3 DNA: TGTGCCAGCAGTGAAGCGAGGGGGACTAGCGGGTTGGTTACCGGGGAGCTGTTTTTT; J gene: TRBJ2-2; V gene: TRBV2; D gene: TRBD2; clone size: NA
CDR3 protein: CASSFRSYISGNTIYF; CDR3 DNA: TGTGCCAGCAGTTTCCGCAGTTACATCTCTGGAAACACCATATATTTT; J gene: TRBJ1-3; V gene: TRBV28; D gene: NA; clone size: NA
CDR3 protein: CASSLEQGASQQPQHF; CDR3 DNA: TGTGCCAGCAGCTTAGAACAGGGGGCGAGCCAACAGCCCCAGCATTTT; J gene: TRBJ1-5; V gene: TRBV7-8; D gene: TRBD1; clone size: NA
CDR3 protein: CASSVGSGSRGEQYF; CDR3 DNA: TGTGCCAGCAGCGTAGGGAGCGGGAGTAGGGGCGAGCAGTACTTC; J gene: TRBJ2-7; V gene: TRBV9; D gene: TRBD2; clone size: NA
CDR3 protein: CASGGAWAEAFF; CDR3 DNA: TGTGCCAGCGGGGGGGCCTGGGCTGAAGCTTTCTTT; J gene: TRBJ1-1; V gene: TRBV6-5; D gene: NA; clone size: NA
CDR3 protein: CASSPGGVLSNQPQHF; CDR3 DNA: TGTGCCAGCTCCCCCGGGGGAGTCCTTAGCAATCAGCCCCAGCATTTT; J gene: TRBJ1-5; V gene: TRBV28; D gene: NA; clone size: NA